This T cell receptor beta chain was retrieved from a study of T cell repertoires in cytomegalovirus infection. As for the study in general: Based on public TCR beta signatures, there were indications of CMV infection and of a matching HLA type. The study, taken as a whole, reports: Summed public TCR beta family frequency identified CMV carriers bearing the relevant HLA.

MiXCR was run by TCRdb on the reads, yielding one entry per CDR3 protein. The top ten clones hold roughly 10% of a sample with 480,000 or so distinct CDR3 sequences, about 11% of them seen once. CDR3 length: 14 residues. The V end was cut by 1 base, the J end by 8 bases, with 13 bases between. CDR1 and CDR2 (germline): SGHKS, YYEKEE (reference sequence). About this clonotype: Antigen specificity is unknown.

Sample: PBMCs. The chain links TRBV5-5 to TRBJ2-1; a weak D match, TRBD2 (6 bases). This clonotype originated in a human donor in good health (CMV status not recorded). Some clones in this sample may be carry-over from other donors' samples. CDR3 nucleotides: TGTGCCAGCAGCTTGAGCGGGTCTAAGGATGAGCAGTTCTTC. Amino acid sequence: CASSLSGSKDEQFF.